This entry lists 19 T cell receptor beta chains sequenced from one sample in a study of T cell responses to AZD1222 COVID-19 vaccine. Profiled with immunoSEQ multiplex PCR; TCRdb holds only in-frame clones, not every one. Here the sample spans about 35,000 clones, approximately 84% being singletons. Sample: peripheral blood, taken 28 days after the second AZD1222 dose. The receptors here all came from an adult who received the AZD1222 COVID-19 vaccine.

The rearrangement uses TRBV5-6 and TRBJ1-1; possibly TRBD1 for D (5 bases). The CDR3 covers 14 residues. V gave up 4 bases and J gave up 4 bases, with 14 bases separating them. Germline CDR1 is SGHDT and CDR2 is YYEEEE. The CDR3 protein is CASSPGLVGTEAFF. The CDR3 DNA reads TGTGCCAGCAGCCCGGGACTGGTAGGCACTGAAGCTTTCTTT.

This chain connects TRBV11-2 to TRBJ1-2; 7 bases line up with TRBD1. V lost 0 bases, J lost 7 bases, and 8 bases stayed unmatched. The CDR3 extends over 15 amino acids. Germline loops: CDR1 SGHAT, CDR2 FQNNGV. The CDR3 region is CASSLERGHLRGYTF. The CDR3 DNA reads TGTGCCAGCAGCTTAGAAAGGGGGCACCTCCGTGGCTACACCTTC.

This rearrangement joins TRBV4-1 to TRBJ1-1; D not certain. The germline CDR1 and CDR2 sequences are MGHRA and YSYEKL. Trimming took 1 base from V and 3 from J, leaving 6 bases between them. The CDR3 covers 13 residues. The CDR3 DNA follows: TGCGCCAGCAGCCAAGGGGGATACACTGAAGCTTTCTTT. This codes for CASSQGGYTEAFF.

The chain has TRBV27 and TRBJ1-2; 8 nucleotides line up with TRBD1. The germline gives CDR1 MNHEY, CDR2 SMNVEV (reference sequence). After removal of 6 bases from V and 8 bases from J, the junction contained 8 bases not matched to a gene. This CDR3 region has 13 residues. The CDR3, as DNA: TGTGCCAGCAGCCCGGGACAGGTGGGCGGCTACACCTTC. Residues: CASSPGQVGGYTF.

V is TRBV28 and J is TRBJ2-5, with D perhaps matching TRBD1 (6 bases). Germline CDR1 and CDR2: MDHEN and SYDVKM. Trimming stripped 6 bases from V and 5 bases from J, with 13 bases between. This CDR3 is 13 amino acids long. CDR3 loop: CASRSGHGETQYF. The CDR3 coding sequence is TGTGCCAGCAGGTCGGGACACGGGGAGACCCAGTACTTC.

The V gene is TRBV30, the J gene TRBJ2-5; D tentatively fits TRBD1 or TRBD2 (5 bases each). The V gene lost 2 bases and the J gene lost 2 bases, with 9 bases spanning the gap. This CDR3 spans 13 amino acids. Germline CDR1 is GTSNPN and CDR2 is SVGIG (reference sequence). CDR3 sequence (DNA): TGTGCCTGGAGTCGGGGACCACAAGAGACCCAGTACTTC. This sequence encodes CAWSRGPQETQYF.

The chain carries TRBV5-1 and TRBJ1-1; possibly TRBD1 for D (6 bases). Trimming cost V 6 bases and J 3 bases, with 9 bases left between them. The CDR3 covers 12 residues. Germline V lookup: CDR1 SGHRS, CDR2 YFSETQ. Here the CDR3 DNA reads TGCGCCAGCAAGGACAGCTACACTGAAGCTTTCTTT. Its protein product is CASKDSYTEAFF.

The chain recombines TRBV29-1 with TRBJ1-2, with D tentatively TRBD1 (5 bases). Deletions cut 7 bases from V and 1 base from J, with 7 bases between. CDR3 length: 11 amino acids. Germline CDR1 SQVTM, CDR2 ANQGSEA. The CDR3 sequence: CSADSNYGYTF. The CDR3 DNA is TGCAGCGCTGACAGTAACTATGGCTACACCTTC. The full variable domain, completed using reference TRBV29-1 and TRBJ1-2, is SAVISQKPSRDICQRGTSLTIQCQVDSQVTMMFWYRQQPGQSLTLIATANQGSEATYESGFVIDKFPISRPNLTFSTLTVSNMSPEDSSIYLCSADSNYGYTFGSGTRLTVV.

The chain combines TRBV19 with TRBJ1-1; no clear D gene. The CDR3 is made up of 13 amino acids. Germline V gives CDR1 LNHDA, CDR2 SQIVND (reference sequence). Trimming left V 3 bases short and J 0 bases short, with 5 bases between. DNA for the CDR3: TGTGCCAGTAGTATTTTACTGAACACTGAAGCTTTCTTT. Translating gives CASSILLNTEAFF. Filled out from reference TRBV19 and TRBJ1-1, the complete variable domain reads DGGITQSPKYLFRKEGQNVTLSCEQNLNHDAMYWYRQDPGQGLRLIYYSQIVNDFQKGDIAEGYSVSREKKESFPLTVTSAQKNPTAFYLCASSILLNTEAFFGQGTRLTVV.

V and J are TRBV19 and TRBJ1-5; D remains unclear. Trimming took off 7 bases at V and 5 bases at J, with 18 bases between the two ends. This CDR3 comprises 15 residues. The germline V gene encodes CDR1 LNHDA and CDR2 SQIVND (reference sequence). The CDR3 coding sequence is TGTGCCAGTATCCCCCGAGGTCAGTTTTATCAGCCCCAGCATTTT. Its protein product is CASIPRGQFYQPQHF.

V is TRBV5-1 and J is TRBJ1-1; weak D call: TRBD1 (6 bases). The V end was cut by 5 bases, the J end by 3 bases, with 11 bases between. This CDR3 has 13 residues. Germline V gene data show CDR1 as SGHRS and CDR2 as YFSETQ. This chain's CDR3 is CASSYREDTEAFF. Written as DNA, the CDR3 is TGCGCCAGCAGTTACAGGGAAGACACTGAAGCTTTCTTT.

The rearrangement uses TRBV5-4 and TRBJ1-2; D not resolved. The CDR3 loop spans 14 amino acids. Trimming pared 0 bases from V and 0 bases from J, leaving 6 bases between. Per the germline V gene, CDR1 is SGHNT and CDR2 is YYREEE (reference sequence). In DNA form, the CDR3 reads TGTGCCAGCAGCTTGGACCGAACTAACTATGGCTACACCTTC. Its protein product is CASSLDRTNYGYTF. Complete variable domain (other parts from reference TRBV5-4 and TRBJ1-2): ETGVTQSPTHLIKTRGQQVTLRCSSQSGHNTVSWYQQALGQGPQFIFQYYREEENGRGNFPPRFSGLQFPNYSSELNVNALELDDSALYLCASSLDRTNYGYTFGSGTRLTVV.

The CDR3 sequence: CASMSRGADTDTQYF. The CDR3 DNA follows: TGTGCCAGTATGAGTCGGGGGGCGGACACAGATACGCAGTATTTT. J is TRBJ2-3 and V is TRBV19, with D tentatively TRBD2 (7 bases). The germline CDR1 and CDR2 sequences are LNHDA and SQIVND (reference sequence). The CDR3 loop spans 15 amino acids. V dropped 7 bases and J dropped 2 bases, with 16 bases sitting between them.

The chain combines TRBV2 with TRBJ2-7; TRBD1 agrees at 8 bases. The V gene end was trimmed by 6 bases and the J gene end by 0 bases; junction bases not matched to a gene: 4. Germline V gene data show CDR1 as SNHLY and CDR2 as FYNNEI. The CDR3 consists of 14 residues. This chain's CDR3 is CASRRTGSSYEQYF. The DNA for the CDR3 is TGTGCCAGCAGAAGGACAGGGAGCTCCTACGAGCAGTACTTC.

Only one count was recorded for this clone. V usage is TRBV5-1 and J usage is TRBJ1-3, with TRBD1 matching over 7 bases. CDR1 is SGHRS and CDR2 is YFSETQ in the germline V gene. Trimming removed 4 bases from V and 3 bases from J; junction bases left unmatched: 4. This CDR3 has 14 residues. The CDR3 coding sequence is TGCGCCAGCAGCCCGGGGGACAGTGGAAACACCATATATTTT. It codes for CASSPGDSGNTIYF.

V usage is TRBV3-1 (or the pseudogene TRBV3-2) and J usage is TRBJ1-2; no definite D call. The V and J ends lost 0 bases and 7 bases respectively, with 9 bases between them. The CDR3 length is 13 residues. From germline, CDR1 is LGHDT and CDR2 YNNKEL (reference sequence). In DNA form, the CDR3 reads TGTGCCAGCAGCCAAGAGGCAGGTGGTGGCTACACCTTC. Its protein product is CASSQEAGGGYTF.

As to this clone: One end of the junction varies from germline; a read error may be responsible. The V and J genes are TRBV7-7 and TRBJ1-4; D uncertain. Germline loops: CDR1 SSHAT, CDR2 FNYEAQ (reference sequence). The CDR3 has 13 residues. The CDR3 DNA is TGTGCTAGCAGTACCAGGACGGTTGAAAAACTGTTTTTT. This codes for CASSTRTVEKLFF.

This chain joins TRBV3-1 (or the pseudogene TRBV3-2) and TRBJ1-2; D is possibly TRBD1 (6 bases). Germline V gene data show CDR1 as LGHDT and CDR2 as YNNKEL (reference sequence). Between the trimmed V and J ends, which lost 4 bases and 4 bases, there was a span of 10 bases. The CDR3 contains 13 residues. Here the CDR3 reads CASSPGRGYGYTF. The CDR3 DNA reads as TGTGCCAGCAGCCCAGGCAGGGGCTATGGCTACACCTTC.

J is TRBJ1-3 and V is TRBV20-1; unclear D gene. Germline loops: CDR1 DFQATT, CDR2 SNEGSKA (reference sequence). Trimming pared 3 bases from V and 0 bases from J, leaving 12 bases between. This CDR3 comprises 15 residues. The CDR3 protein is CSASSRSNSGNTIYF. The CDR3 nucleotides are TGCAGTGCTAGTAGCCGGTCCAACTCTGGAAACACCATATATTTT.